Below are 3 T cell receptor beta chains sequenced from a single sample in a study of a mutant IDH1 vaccine in newly diagnosed glioma. Indicated time point: week 5, during vaccination. Each dose of the vaccine consisted of 300 ug of mutant IDH1 20-mer peptide, with topical imiquimod. Their cognate antigens are unknown. Clones were read by immunoSEQ multiplex PCR, and TCRdb kept only the in-frame ones, dropping some. The sample lists under 30,000 clones, around 79% seen once, with less than 9.5% in the top ten. The sequences come from PBMCs, collected from a glioma patient whose treatment included an IDH1 peptide vaccine. The receptors were sampled from a man aged 40-50 years with glioma.

This chain connects TRBV15 to TRBJ2-1, with 7 bases aligning to TRBD2. This CDR3 is 15 amino acids long. Trimming took 0 bases from V and 4 from J; bases not matched to a gene: 3. Germline loops: CDR1 LNHNV, CDR2 YYDKDF (reference sequence). Here the CDR3 reads CATSREAGSYNEQFF. The DNA for the CDR3 is TGTGCCACCAGCAGAGAAGCGGGGTCTTACAATGAGCAGTTCTTC.

The chain has TRBV29-1 and TRBJ1-1; D remains unclear. V was cut by 4 bases and J by 4 bases, with 16 bases left in between. The length of the CDR3 is 14 residues. The germline gives CDR1 SQVTM, CDR2 ANQGSEA. The CDR3 here is CSVVGPGAGTEAFF. The CDR3 DNA sequence: TGCAGCGTTGTTGGCCCAGGTGCTGGCACTGAAGCTTTCTTT.

The genes are TRBV5-1 and TRBJ1-5; D gene uncertain. Germline values: CDR1 SGHRS, CDR2 YFSETQ. The CDR3 is 15 residues long. V lost 0 bases and J 2 bases, leaving 9 bases between the germline ends. The CDR3 DNA reads TGCGCCAGCAGCTTGGACGGGGTCGGCAATCAGCCCCAGCATTTT. This codes for CASSLDGVGNQPQHF.